Below are 22 T cell receptor beta chains sequenced from a single sample in a study of T cells in Graves' hyperthyroidism and ophthalmopathy. TCR beta CDR3 regions were amplified from RNA transcripts. TCR CDR3 underwent first-round RT-PCR with the HTBI primer set. TCRdb re-called the multiplex PCR reads with MiXCR, one entry per CDR3 protein. The sample lists roughly 290,000 distinct CDR3 sequences, about an eighth occurring once. Sequencing input: blood. All receptors derive from a woman under 40 with Graves' hyperthyroidism that later progressed to Graves' ophthalmopathy.

This clonotype was counted at least ten times. The J gene is TRBJ2-1, the V gene TRBV7-9; 8 positions agree with TRBD2. V dropped 5 bases and J dropped 9; count of bases not matched to a gene: 9. Germline loops: CDR1 SEHNR, CDR2 FQNEAQ (reference sequence). This CDR3 is built from 14 residues. The CDR3 DNA reads TGTGCCAGCAGCATCGGCGGGGGGTATAGTGAGCAGTTCTTC. It specifies CASSIGGGYSEQFF.

This clonotype was counted at least ten times. J is TRBJ2-1 and V is TRBV24-1, with 8 bases lining up with TRBD2. V dropped 3 bases and J dropped 4; count of bases not matched to a gene: 10. Looked up from germline, CDR1 is KGHDR and CDR2 is SFDVKD. The CDR3 has 17 residues. The CDR3 loop reads CATSDPPGAGDYNEQFF. The CDR3 DNA reads as TGTGCCACCAGTGATCCCCCGGGAGCGGGGGATTACAATGAGCAGTTCTTC.

The V and J genes are TRBV4-3 and TRBJ1-4, with 8 bases matching TRBD1. Per germline, CDR1 LGHNA and CDR2 YSLEER. CDR3 size: 18 residues. V dropped 1 base and J dropped 3; count of bases not matched to a gene: 10. CDR3 sequence: CASSQALPGGASNEKLFF. The CDR3 DNA reads as TGCGCCAGCAGCCAAGCTCTTCCAGGGGGCGCTTCTAATGAAAAACTGTTTTTT.

V gene TRBV9 combines with J gene TRBJ1-3; the D gene is possibly TRBD1 (5 bases). Germline V gives CDR1 SGDLS, CDR2 YYNGEE. The V end was cut by 7 bases, the J end by 0 bases, with 17 bases between. The CDR3 covers 16 residues. Here the CDR3 reads CASSPGTDHSGNTIYF. The DNA of the CDR3 is TGTGCCAGCTCACCTGGGACCGATCACTCTGGAAACACCATATATTTT. The full variable domain, in which reference TRBV9 and TRBJ1-3 provide the parts outside the CDR3, is DSGVTQTPKHLITATGQRVTLRCSPRSGDLSVYWYQQSLDQGLQFLIQYYNGEERAKGNILERFSAQQFPDLHSELNLSSLELGDSALYFCASSPGTDHSGNTIYFGEGSWLTVV.

Only a few counts were recorded for this clonotype. The chain carries TRBV12-3 or TRBV12-4 and TRBJ2-3; D is tentatively TRBD1 or TRBD2 (6 bases each). Trimming removed 3 bases from V and 3 bases from J, with 13 bases in between. The CDR3 loop spans 15 amino acids. CDR3 nucleotide sequence: TGTGCCAGCAGTTTTGATAGAGGGGGGACAGATACGCAGTATTTT. Its protein product is CASSFDRGGTDTQYF.

In its sample, this clonotype was seen a few times. This chain uses TRBV19 with TRBJ1-2, with unresolved D. The CDR3 covers 14 residues. V shed 2 bases and J shed 5 bases, with 12 bases lying between them. Germline lookup yields CDR1 LNHDA and CDR2 SQIVND (reference sequence). The CDR3 DNA reads as TGTGCCAGTAGTATAAGGTACAGCAAATATGGCTACACCTTC. Its translation is CASSIRYSKYGYTF. The entire variable domain, with the rest obtained from reference TRBV19 and TRBJ1-2, is as follows: DGGITQSPKYLFRKEGQNVTLSCEQNLNHDAMYWYRQDPGQGLRLIYYSQIVNDFQKGDIAEGYSVSREKKESFPLTVTSAQKNPTAFYLCASSIRYSKYGYTFGSGTRLTVV.

This clonotype showed up many times. The J gene is TRBJ2-3, the V gene TRBV6-1; D gene unclear. Germline-derived CDR1 and CDR2 are MNHNS and SASEGT. Trimming pared 1 base from V and 0 bases from J, leaving 8 bases between. This CDR3 spans 15 amino acids. CDR3 bases: TGTGCCAGCAGTGAAGGGTACGGTAGCACAGATACGCAGTATTTT. Its protein is CASSEGYGSTDTQYF.

This clonotype was recorded at least ten times. V and J are TRBV11-2 and TRBJ2-7; maybe TRBD1 (5 bases). Trimming stripped 6 bases from V and 6 bases from J, with 15 bases between. CDR3 length: 13 residues. The germline V gene encodes CDR1 SGHAT and CDR2 FQNNGV. The CDR3 reads CASSYNQGSEQYF. DNA of the CDR3: TGTGCCAGCAGTTACAACCAGGGAAGCGAGCAGTACTTC.

CDR3 coding DNA: TGTGCCAGCAGCGTAGGGGCAGCGGCTAATGAAAAACTGTTTTTT. The encoded protein is CASSVGAAANEKLFF. The chain recombines TRBV9 with TRBJ1-4; D is ambiguous. The germline V and J ends were trimmed by 0 bases and 3 bases, with 9 bases remaining between them. The germline gives CDR1 SGDLS, CDR2 YYNGEE. The CDR3 spans 15 residues.

Many counts were recorded for this clonotype. V gene TRBV6-2 or TRBV6-3 combines with J gene TRBJ2-3; unclear D gene. Germline loops: CDR1 MNHEY, CDR2 SVGEGT. Between the trimmed V and J ends, which lost 6 bases and 6 bases, there was a span of 7 bases. The CDR3 consists of 11 residues. CDR3 coding DNA: TGTGCCAGCAGCCTCTACGATACGCAGTATTTT. Residues: CASSLYDTQYF.

This clonotype was seen repeatedly, ten times or more. V is TRBV19 and J is TRBJ2-1; 7 bases fit TRBD1. CDR3 size: 15 residues. V lost 5 bases, J lost 4 bases, and 8 bases stayed unmatched. Germline V CDR1 and CDR2: LNHDA, SQIVND (reference sequence). CDR3 bases: TGTGCCAGTAGTTCCCGGGACAGACCATACAATGAGCAGTTCTTC. It is translated as CASSSRDRPYNEQFF. Full variable domain (missing parts from reference TRBV19 and TRBJ2-1): DGGITQSPKYLFRKEGQNVTLSCEQNLNHDAMYWYRQDPGQGLRLIYYSQIVNDFQKGDIAEGYSVSREKKESFPLTVTSAQKNPTAFYLCASSSRDRPYNEQFFGPGTRLTVL.

This clonotype occurred a few times. The J gene is TRBJ2-1, the V gene TRBV6-2 or TRBV6-3; D is unresolved. The germline gives CDR1 MNHEY, CDR2 SVGEGT. V lost 2 bases and J lost 7, with 6 bases in between. The length of the CDR3 is 12 residues. DNA for the CDR3: TGTGCCAGCAGTTACGAGGCTAATGAGCAGTTCTTC. Translation: CASSYEANEQFF.

In regard to this clonotype: With a much larger clone just one base away, this may be a read error. This chain links TRBV20-1 with TRBJ2-1, with a possible D match to TRBD2 (7 bases). The CDR3 has 13 amino acids. V lost 5 bases to trimming and J lost 9 bases, with 17 bases between them. Germline V gene data show CDR1 as DFQATT and CDR2 as SNEGSKA (reference sequence). CDR3 DNA sequence: TGCAGTGCTGCTAGGGGGGGCCTCAGTGAGCAGTTCTTC. Protein sequence: CSAARGGLSEQFF.

This clonotype was recorded at least ten times. The chain carries TRBV10-3 and TRBJ2-2, with 9 positions matching TRBD2. Germline CDR1 reads ENHRY; CDR2 reads SYGVKD. The junction had 6 bases not matched to a gene; V was cut back by 6 bases and J by 1 base. This CDR3 region has 16 residues. CDR3 protein: CAIRETSGMNTGELFF. The CDR3 DNA sequence: TGTGCCATCAGAGAGACTAGCGGCATGAACACCGGGGAGCTGTTTTTT.

This clonotype has ten or more counts. The V and J genes are TRBV29-1 and TRBJ1-5; D gene uncertain. CDR1 is SQVTM and CDR2 is ANQGSEA in the germline V gene. V was clipped by 0 bases and J by 3 bases, with 6 bases between them. This CDR3 has 13 residues. The CDR3 region has the DNA TGCAGCGTTGAAGAGGGCAACAATCAGCCCCAGCATTTT. This sequence encodes CSVEEGNNQPQHF.

This clonotype was counted ten times or more. V gene TRBV3-1 combines with J gene TRBJ1-4; D is ambiguous. From germline, CDR1 is LGHDT and CDR2 YNNKEL (reference sequence). This CDR3 has 13 amino acids. Deletions cut 5 bases from V and 4 bases from J, with 8 bases between. This CDR3 reads CASSAKGNEKLFF. CDR3 DNA sequence: TGTGCCAGCAGCGCGAAGGGTAATGAAAAACTGTTTTTT. Together with reference TRBV3-1 and TRBJ1-4, the CDR3 gives the full variable domain: DTAVSQTPKYLVTQMGNDKSIKCEQNLGHDTMYWYKQDSKKFLKIMFSYNNKELIINETVPNRFSPKSPDKAHLNLHINSLELGDSAVYFCASSAKGNEKLFFGSGTQLSVL.

The chain couples TRBV30 to TRBJ2-7, with D tentatively TRBD1 (6 bases). V lost 1 base and J 4 bases, leaving 8 bases between the germline ends. The CDR3 spans 12 residues. Germline loops: CDR1 GTSNPN, CDR2 SVGIG (reference sequence). The CDR3 is CAWSGGRYEQYF. As DNA, the CDR3 is TGTGCCTGGAGTGGGGGGCGATACGAGCAGTACTTC.

This clonotype was seen at least ten times. This rearrangement joins TRBV10-3 to TRBJ1-1; no clear D gene. Between the trimmed V and J ends, which lost 3 bases and 5 bases, there was a span of 4 bases. CDR3 size: 11 residues. Germline assignment: CDR1 ENHRY and CDR2 SYGVKD. The CDR3 region has the DNA TGTGCCATCAGTGAAGGAACTGAAGCTTTCTTT. Protein: CAISEGTEAFF.

This sequence joins TRBV7-9 and TRBJ2-6; D gene ambiguous. The CDR3 extends over 13 amino acids. Trimming removed 2 bases at V and 4 bases at J, with 3 bases between. CDR1 is SEHNR, CDR2 FQNEAQ, per germline (reference sequence). This CDR3 is CASSLLGANVLTF. Written as DNA, the CDR3 is TGTGCCAGCAGCTTACTCGGGGCCAACGTCCTGACTTTC.

Ten or more counts support this clonotype. This chain links TRBV2 with TRBJ2-3; 12 nucleotides agree with TRBD2. The CDR3 is 15 residues long. With 5 bases clipped from V and 4 bases from J, the junction kept 4 bases outside the gene matches. The germline CDR1 and CDR2 sequences are SNHLY and FYNNEI. Here the CDR3 reads CASSLRLAGADTQYF. The CDR3 DNA sequence: TGTGCCAGCAGTTTGAGACTAGCGGGAGCAGATACGCAGTATTTT.

This clonotype occurred once. The chain combines TRBV19 with TRBJ2-2; D is possibly TRBD1 (6 bases). Trimming pared 1 base from V and 0 bases from J, leaving 12 bases between. CDR3 length: 17 amino acids. CDR1 and CDR2 from the germline V gene are LNHDA and SQIVND (reference sequence). The CDR3 sequence: CASSIAWDTPNTGELFF. The CDR3 DNA is TGTGCCAGTAGTATAGCATGGGACACGCCGAACACCGGGGAGCTGTTTTTT. The whole variable domain, filled in from reference TRBV19 and TRBJ2-2, reads DGGITQSPKYLFRKEGQNVTLSCEQNLNHDAMYWYRQDPGQGLRLIYYSQIVNDFQKGDIAEGYSVSREKKESFPLTVTSAQKNPTAFYLCASSIAWDTPNTGELFFGEGSRLTVL.

J is TRBJ2-7 and V is TRBV18; the D gene could be TRBD1 or TRBD2 (6 bases each). The length of the CDR3 is 16 residues. Per the germline V gene, CDR1 is KGHSH and CDR2 is LQKENI. Trimming took 6 bases from V and 5 from J, leaving 23 bases between them. Here the CDR3 DNA reads TGTGCCAGCTCTCCCCAGGACGGGGGCGAGAGGAACGAGCAGTACTTC. It is translated as CASSPQDGGERNEQYF.